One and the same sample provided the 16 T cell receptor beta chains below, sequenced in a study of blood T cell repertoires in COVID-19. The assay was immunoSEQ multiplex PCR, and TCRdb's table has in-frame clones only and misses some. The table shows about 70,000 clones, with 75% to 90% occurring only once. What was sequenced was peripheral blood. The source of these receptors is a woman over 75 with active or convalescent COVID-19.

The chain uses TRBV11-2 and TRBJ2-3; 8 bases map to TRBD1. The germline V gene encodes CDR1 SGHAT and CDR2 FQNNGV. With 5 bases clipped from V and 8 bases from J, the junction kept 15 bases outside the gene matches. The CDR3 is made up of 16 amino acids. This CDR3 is CASSQEDRDPPGTQYF. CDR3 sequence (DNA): TGTGCCAGCAGCCAAGAGGACAGGGATCCACCCGGTACGCAGTATTTT.

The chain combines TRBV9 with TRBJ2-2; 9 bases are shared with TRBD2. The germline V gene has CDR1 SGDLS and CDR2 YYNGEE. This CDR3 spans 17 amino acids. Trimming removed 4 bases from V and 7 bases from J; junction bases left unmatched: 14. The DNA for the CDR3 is TGTGCCAGCAGCCCCCGAGGCGTAGCGGGAGAGGGCGGGGAGCTGTTTTTT. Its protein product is CASSPRGVAGEGGELFF.

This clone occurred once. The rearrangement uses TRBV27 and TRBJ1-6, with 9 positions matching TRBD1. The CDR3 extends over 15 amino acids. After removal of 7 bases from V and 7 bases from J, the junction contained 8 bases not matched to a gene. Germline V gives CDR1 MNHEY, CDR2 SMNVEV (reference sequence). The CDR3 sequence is CASNPDRGKNSPLHF. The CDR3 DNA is TGTGCCAGCAATCCCGACAGGGGGAAGAATTCACCCCTCCACTTT.

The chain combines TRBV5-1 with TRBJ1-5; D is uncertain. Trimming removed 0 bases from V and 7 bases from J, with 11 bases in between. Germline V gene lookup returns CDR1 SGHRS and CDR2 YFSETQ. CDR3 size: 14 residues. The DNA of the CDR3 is TGCGCCAGCAGCTTGGTTGGAGGAGAACAGCCCCAGCATTTT. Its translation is CASSLVGGEQPQHF.

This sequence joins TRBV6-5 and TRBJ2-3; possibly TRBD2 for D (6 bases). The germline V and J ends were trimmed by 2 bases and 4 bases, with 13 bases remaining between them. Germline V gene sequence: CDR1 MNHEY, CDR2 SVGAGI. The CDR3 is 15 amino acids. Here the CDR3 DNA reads TGTGCCAGCAGTTACCTTCGGCGGGGCGCAGATACGCAGTATTTT. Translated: CASSYLRRGADTQYF.

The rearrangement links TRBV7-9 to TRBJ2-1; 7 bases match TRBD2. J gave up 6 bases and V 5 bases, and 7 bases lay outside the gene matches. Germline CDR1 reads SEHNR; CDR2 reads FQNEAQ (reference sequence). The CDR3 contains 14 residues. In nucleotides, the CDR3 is TGTGCCAGCAGCCCCGGGGACTACTTCAATGAGCAGTTCTTC. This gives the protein CASSPGDYFNEQFF.

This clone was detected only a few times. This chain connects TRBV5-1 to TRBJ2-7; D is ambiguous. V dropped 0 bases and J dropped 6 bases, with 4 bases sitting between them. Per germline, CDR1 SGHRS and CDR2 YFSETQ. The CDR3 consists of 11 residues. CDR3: CASSLDGEQYF. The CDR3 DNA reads TGCGCCAGCAGCTTGGACGGCGAGCAGTACTTC.

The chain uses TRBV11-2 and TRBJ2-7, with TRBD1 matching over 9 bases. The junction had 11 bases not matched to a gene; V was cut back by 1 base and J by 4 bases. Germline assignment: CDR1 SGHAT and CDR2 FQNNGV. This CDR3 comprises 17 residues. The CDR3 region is CASSLVGGQGGWYEQYF. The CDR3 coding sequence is TGTGCCAGCAGCTTAGTAGGGGGACAGGGCGGTTGGTACGAGCAGTACTTC.

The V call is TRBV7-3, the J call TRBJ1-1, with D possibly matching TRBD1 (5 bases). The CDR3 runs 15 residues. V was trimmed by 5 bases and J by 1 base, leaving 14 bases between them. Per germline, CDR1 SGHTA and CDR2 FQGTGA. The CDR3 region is CASSPQGFGNTEAFF. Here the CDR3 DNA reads TGTGCCAGCAGCCCCCAGGGATTCGGGAACACTGAAGCTTTCTTT.

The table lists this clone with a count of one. The CDR3 is CASSPGQVHSGNTIYF. Here the CDR3 DNA reads TGTGCCAGCAGCCCGGGACAGGTTCACTCTGGAAACACCATATATTTT. The J gene is TRBJ1-3, the V gene TRBV9, with 8 nucleotides matching TRBD1. The CDR3 runs 16 residues. Trimming cost V 4 bases and J 0 bases; bases outside gene matches: 6. Germline lookup yields CDR1 SGDLS and CDR2 YYNGEE.

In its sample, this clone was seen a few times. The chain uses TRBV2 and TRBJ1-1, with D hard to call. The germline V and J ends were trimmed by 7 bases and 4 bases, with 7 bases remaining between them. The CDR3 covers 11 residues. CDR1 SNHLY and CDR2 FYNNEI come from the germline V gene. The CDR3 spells CASIGSTEAFF. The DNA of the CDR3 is TGTGCCAGCATTGGGAGCACTGAAGCTTTCTTT.

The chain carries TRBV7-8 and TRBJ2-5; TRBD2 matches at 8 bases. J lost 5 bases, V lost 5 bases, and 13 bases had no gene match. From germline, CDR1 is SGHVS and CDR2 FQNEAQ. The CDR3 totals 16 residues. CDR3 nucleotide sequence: TGTGCCAGCAGCCGGGGGGGTGGTACGGCGACGGAGACCCAGTACTTC. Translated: CASSRGGGTATETQYF.

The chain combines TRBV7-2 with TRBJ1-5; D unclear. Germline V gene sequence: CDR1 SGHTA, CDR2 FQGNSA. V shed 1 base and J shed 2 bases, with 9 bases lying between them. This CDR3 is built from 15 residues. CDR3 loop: CASSLDGHRNQPQHF. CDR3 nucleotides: TGTGCCAGCAGCTTAGACGGTCATCGCAATCAGCCCCAGCATTTT.

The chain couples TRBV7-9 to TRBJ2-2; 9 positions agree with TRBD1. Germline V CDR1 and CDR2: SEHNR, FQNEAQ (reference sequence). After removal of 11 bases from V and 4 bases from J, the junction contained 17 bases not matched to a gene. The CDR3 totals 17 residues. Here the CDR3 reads CAYPRGTGKQPTGELFF. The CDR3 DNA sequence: TGTGCCTATCCTAGGGGGACAGGGAAACAACCCACCGGGGAGCTGTTTTTT.

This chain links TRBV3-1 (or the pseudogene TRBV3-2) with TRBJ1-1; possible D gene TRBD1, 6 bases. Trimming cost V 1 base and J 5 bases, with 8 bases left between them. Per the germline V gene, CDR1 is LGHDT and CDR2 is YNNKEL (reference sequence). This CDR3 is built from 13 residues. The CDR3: CASSQAGATEAFF. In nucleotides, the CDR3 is TGTGCCAGCAGCCAAGCAGGGGCAACTGAAGCTTTCTTT.

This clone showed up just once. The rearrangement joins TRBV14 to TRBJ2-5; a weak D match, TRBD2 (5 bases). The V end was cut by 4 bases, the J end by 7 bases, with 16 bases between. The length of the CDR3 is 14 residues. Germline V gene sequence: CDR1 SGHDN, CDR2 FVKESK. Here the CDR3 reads CASSLEDLAGTQYF. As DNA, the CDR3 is TGTGCCAGCAGCCTGGAGGACCTGGCCGGGACCCAGTACTTC.